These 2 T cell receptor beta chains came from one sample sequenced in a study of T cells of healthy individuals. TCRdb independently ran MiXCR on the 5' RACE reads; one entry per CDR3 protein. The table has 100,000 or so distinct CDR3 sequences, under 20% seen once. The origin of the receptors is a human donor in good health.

The CDR3 bases are TGCAGCGTTGTAATCGGTGGTAGCGGGAGCTCCTACGAGCAGTACTTC. This encodes CSVVIGGSGSSYEQYF. This chain joins TRBV29-1 and TRBJ2-7, with 9 bases that match TRBD2. The CDR3 covers 16 residues. The germline CDR1 and CDR2 sequences are SQVTM and ANQGSEA. Trimming took 4 bases from V and 0 from J; bases not matched to a gene: 10.

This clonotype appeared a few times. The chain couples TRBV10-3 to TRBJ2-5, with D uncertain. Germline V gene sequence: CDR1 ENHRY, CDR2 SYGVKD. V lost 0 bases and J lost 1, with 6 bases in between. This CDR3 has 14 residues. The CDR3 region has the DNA TGTGCCATCAGTGAGTCACTGATCCAAGAGACCCAGTACTTC. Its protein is CAISESLIQETQYF.